This paragraph covers one TCR beta chain sequence. The antigen is not known. The sample comes from a study of T cells in Graves' hyperthyroidism and ophthalmopathy. General study results and limits: Most thyroid clonotypes expanded above 0.001 were also detected in blood.

The study based diagnoses on clinical symptoms, serum thyroxine and TRAb, thyroid ultrasound and orbital computed tomography. V was pared by 0 bases and J by 4 bases, with 8 bases between. Germline-derived CDR1 and CDR2 are SGHRS and YFSETQ. There are 14 residues in the CDR3. Amplification of TCR beta CDR3 regions used RNA as the template. The TCR CDR3 first-round RT-PCR relied on the HTBI primer set. TCRdb processed the multiplex PCR reads anew with MiXCR; each CDR3 protein has one entry. Among roughly 300,000 distinct CDR3 sequences listed, roughly a fifth were seen once. This clonotype was sampled from a woman aged 50 to 60 with Graves' hyperthyroidism. The rearrangement uses TRBV5-1 and TRBJ2-1; the D gene is possibly TRBD2 (5 bases). Sequencing was performed on blood. CDR3 DNA: TGCGCCAGCAGCTTGGGACTAATGTACAATGAGCAGTTCTTC. It yields the protein CASSLGLMYNEQFF. The full variable domain, its missing parts supplied by reference TRBV5-1 and TRBJ2-1, is KAGVTQTPRYLIKTRGQQVTLSCSPISGHRSVSWYQQTPGQGLQFLFEYFSETQRNKGNFPGRFSGRQFSNSRSEMNVSTLELGDSALYLCASSLGLMYNEQFFGPGTRLTVL.